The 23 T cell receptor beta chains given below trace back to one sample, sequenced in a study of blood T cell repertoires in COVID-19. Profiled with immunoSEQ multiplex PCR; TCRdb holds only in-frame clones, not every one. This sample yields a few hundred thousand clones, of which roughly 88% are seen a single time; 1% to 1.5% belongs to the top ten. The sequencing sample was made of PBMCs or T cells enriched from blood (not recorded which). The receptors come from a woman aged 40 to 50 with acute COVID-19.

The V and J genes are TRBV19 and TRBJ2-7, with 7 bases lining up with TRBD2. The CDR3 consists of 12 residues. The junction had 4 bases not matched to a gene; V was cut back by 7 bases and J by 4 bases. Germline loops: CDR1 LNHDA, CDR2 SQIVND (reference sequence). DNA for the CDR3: TGTGCCAGTACCGGGGGAGGGTACGAGCAGTACTTC. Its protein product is CASTGGGYEQYF.

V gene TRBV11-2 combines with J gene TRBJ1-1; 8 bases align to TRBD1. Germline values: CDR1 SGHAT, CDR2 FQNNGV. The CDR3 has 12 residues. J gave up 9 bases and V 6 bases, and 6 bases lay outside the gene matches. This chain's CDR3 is CASSYGQGKAFF. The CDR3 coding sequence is TGTGCCAGCAGTTACGGACAGGGAAAAGCTTTCTTT.

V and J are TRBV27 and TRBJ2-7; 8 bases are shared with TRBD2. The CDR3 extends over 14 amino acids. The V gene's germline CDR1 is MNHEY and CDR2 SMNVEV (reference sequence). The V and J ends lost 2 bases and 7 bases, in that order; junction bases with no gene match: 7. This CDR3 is CASSLVAGYGEQYV. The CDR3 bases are TGTGCCAGCAGTTTAGTAGCGGGATACGGGGAGCAGTACGTC.

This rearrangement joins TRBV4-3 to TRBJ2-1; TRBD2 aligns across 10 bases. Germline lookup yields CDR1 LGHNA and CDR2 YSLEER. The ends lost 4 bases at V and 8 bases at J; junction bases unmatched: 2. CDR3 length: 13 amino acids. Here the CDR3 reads CASSRLAGDEQFF. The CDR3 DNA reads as TGCGCCAGCAGCCGTCTAGCGGGAGATGAGCAGTTCTTC.

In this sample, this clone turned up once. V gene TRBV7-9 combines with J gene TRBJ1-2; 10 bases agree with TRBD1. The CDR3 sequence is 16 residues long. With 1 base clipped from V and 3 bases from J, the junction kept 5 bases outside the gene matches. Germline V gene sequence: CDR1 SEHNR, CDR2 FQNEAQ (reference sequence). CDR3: CASSLVDRGQDYGYTF. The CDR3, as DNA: TGTGCCAGCAGCTTAGTAGACAGGGGGCAGGACTATGGCTACACCTTC.

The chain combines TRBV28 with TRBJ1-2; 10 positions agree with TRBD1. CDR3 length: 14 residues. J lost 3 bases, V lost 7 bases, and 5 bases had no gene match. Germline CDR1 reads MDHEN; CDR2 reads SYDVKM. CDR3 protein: CASKVDRGYYGYTF. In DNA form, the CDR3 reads TGTGCCAGCAAGGTGGACAGGGGGTACTATGGCTACACCTTC.

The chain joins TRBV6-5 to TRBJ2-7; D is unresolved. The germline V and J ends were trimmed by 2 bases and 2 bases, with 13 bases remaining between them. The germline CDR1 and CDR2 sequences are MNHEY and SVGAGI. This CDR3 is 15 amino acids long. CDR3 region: CASSYAKTDTYEQYF. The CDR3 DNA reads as TGTGCCAGCAGTTACGCCAAAACTGACACCTACGAGCAGTACTTC.

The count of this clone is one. This chain's CDR3 is CASSGQENIQYF. CDR3 bases: TGTGCCAGCAGCGGACAGGAAAACATTCAGTACTTC. V gene TRBV3-1 (or the pseudogene TRBV3-2) combines with J gene TRBJ2-4; TRBD1 matches 7 bases. V lost 5 bases and J lost 5; bases outside the gene matches: 0. This CDR3 spans 12 amino acids. Germline V CDR1 and CDR2: LGHDT, YNNKEL (reference sequence).

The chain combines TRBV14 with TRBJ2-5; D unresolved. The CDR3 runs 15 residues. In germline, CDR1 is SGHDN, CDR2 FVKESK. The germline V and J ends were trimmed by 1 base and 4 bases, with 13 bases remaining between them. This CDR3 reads CASSQVVRRRETQYF. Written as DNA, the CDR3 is TGTGCCAGCAGCCAAGTCGTCCGTAGAAGAGAGACCCAGTACTTC.

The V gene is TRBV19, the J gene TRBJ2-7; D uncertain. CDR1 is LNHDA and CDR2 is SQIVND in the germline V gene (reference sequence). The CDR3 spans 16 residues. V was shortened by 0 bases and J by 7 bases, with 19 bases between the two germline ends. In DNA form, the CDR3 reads TGTGCCAGTAGTATAGATTACCCGCCACCGCCACGGGAGCAGTACTTC. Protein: CASSIDYPPPPREQYF.

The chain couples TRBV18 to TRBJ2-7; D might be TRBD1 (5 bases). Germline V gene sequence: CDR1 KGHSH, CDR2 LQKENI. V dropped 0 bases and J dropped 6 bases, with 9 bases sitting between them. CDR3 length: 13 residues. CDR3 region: CASSPPSRVEQYF. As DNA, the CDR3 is TGTGCCAGCTCACCACCGAGCAGGGTCGAGCAGTACTTC.

The DNA of the CDR3 is TGTGCCAGCAGCTTGCTAGGCGCAGATACGCAGTATTTT. It translates to CASSLLGADTQYF. The chain couples TRBV5-6 to TRBJ2-3; no reliable D call. The V end lost 1 base, the J end lost 4 bases, and 7 bases lay between the germline ends. Germline V gene lookup returns CDR1 SGHDT and CDR2 YYEEEE. This CDR3 is 13 amino acids long.

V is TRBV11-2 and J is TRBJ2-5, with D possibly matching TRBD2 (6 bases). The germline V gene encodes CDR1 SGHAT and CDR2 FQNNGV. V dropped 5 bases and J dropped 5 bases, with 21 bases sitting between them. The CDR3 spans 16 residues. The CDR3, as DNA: TGTGCCAGCAGCCGATTAGCGGACTGGAGCGGCGAGACCCAGTACTTC. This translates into CASSRLADWSGETQYF.

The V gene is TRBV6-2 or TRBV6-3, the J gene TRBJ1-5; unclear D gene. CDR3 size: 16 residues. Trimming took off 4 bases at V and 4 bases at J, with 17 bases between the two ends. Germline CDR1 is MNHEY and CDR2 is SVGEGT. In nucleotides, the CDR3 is TGTGCCAGCAGTTCCCTTCCGGGGTTTTCTAATCAGCCCCAGCATTTT. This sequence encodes CASSSLPGFSNQPQHF.

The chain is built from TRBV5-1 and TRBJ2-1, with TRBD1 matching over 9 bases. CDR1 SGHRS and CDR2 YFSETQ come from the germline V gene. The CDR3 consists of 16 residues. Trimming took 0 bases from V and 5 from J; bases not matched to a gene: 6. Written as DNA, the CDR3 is TGCGCCAGCAGCTTGGTGGGACAGGGACCCCACAATGAGCAGTTCTTC. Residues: CASSLVGQGPHNEQFF.

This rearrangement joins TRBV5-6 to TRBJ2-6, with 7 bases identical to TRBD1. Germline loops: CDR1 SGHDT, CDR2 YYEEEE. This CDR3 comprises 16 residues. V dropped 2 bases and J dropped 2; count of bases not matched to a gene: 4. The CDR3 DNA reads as TGTGCCAGCAGCTTCCTCCAGGGGGCTGGGGCCAACGTCCTGACTTTC. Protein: CASSFLQGAGANVLTF.

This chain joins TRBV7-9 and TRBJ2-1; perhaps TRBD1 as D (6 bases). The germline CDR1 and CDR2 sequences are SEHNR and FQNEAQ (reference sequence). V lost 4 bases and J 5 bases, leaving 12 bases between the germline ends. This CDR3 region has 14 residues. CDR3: CASSSMGHDNEQFF. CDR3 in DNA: TGTGCCAGCAGCTCTATGGGACATGACAATGAGCAGTTCTTC.

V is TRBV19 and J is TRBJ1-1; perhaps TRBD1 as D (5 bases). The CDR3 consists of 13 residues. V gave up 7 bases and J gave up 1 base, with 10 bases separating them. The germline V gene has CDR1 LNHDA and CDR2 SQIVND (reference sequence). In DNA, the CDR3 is TGTGCCAGTACCAGGACACAGAACACTGAAGCTTTCTTT. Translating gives CASTRTQNTEAFF.

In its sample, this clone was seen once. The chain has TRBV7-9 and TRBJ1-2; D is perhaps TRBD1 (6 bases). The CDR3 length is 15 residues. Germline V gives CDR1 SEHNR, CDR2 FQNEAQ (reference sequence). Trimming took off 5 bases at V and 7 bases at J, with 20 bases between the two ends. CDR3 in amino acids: CASSPWDNPRGGYTF. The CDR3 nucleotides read TGTGCCAGCAGCCCCTGGGACAACCCACGAGGTGGCTACACCTTC.

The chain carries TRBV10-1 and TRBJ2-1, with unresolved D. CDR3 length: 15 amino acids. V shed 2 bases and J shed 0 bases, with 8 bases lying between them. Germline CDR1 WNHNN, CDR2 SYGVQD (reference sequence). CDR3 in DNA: TGCGCCAGCAGTGAGATGGTGAGCTCCTACAATGAGCAGTTCTTC. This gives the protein CASSEMVSSYNEQFF.

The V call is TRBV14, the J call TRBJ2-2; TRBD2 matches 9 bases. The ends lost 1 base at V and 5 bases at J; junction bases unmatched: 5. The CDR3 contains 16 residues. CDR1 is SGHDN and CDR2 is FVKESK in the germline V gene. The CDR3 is CASSQVGLAGTGELFF. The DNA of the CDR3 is TGTGCCAGCAGCCAAGTAGGTCTAGCGGGAACCGGGGAGCTGTTTTTT. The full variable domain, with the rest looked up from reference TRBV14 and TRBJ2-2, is EAGVTQFPSHSVIEKGQTVTLRCDPISGHDNLYWYRRVMGKEIKFLLHFVKESKQDESGMPNNRFLAERTGGTYSTLKVQPAELEDSGVYFCASSQVGLAGTGELFFGEGSRLTVL.

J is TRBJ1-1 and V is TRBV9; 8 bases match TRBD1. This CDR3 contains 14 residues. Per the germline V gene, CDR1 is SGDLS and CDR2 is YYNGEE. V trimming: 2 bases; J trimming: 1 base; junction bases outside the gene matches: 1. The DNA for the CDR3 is TGTGCCAGCAGCGTCGACAGGGGGAACACTGAAGCTTTCTTT. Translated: CASSVDRGNTEAFF.

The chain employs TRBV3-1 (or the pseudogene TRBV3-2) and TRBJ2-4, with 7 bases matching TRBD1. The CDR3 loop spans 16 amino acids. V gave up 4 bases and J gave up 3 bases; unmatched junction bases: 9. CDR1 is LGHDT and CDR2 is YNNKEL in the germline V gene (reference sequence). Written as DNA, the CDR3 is TGTGCCAGCAGCCCTCTAAGGGGGCAAGGCAAAAACATTCAGTACTTC. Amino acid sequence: CASSPLRGQGKNIQYF.